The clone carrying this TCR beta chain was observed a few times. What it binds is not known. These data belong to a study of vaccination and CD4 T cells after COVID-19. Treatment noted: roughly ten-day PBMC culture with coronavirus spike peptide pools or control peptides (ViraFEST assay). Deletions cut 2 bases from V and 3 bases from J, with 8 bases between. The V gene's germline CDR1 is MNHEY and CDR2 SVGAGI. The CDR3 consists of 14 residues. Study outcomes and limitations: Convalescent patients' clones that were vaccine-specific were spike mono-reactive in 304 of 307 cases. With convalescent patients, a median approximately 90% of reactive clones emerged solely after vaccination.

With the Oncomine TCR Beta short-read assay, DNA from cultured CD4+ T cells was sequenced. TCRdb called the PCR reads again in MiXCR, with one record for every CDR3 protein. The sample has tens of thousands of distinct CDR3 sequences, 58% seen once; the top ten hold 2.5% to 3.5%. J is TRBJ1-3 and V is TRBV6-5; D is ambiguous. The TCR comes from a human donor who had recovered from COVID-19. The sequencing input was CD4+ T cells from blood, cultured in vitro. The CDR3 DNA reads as TGTGCCAGCAGTTACAGCGGGCTTGGAAACACCATATATTTT. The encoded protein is CASSYSGLGNTIYF.